The clone carrying this TCR beta chain occurred many times. From RNA transcripts, TCR beta CDR3 regions were amplified. The HTBI primer set was used in a first-round RT-PCR of the TCR CDR3. One entry per CDR3 protein, called by TCRdb with MiXCR from the multiplex PCR reads. The table has 130,000 or so distinct CDR3 sequences, approximately 20% seen once. The sample is drawn from a study of T cells in Graves' hyperthyroidism and ophthalmopathy. At the level of the study: Peripheral blood was taken when the disease was first diagnosed, before any treatment began.

The CDR3 spans 15 residues. V lost 2 bases to trimming and J lost 0 bases, with 8 bases between them. Germline values: CDR1 MDHEN, CDR2 SYDVKM. The source is a woman aged 45-65 years with Graves' hyperthyroidism that later progressed to Graves' ophthalmopathy. The source material was blood. The chain has TRBV28 and TRBJ2-4; no clear D gene. The CDR3 loop reads CASSLHPLAKNIQYF. CDR3 nucleotides: TGTGCCAGCAGTTTACATCCTCTAGCCAAAAACATTCAGTACTTC.